Sequencing of this TCR beta chain was carried out in a study of HIV-infected patients and healthy controls. By proportion, this clonotype is large. Its antigen is as yet unknown. Alpha and beta constant-region primers primed reverse transcription of around 500 ng RNA. Alpha and beta chain libraries were made separately by chain-specific third strand synthesis with multiplexing indices. Two random hexamers, added before amplification and joined, formed each molecule's 12-nucleotide barcode. One entry per CDR3 protein, called by TCRdb with MiXCR from the 5' RACE reads. The repertoire holds around 2,300 distinct CDR3 sequences, approximately 15% seen once, with approximately 21% in the top ten. CDR1 and CDR2 (germline): WNHNN, SYGVQD (reference sequence). The V end was cut by 0 bases, the J end by 3 bases, with 8 bases between. This CDR3 has 14 amino acids. Study outcomes and limitations: HIV+ repertoires were severely depleted of MAIT alpha-chain CDR3s, unlike healthy controls.

Antiretroviral therapy had run roughly three months, about 14 weeks, before follow-up blood collection. Whole blood was used without fractionation, so all unsorted peripheral T cells were included. The RNA source was a roughly 2.5 ml peripheral blood draw. The TCR was taken from an adult with HIV infection. Sequenced material: blood, taken during antiretroviral therapy. The rearrangement links TRBV10-1 to TRBJ1-1, with D maybe TRBD1 (6 bases). CDR3: CASSESEGDTEAFF. Written as DNA, the CDR3 is TGCGCCAGCAGTGAGTCAGAGGGGGACACTGAAGCTTTCTTT.